One and the same sample provided the 14 T cell receptor beta chains below, sequenced in a study of T cell clonality in common variable immunodeficiency. Whole-study findings and limits: Reportedly, TCR beta sequences from common variable immunodeficiency showed fewer deletions and N-nucleotide insertions.

Using immunoSEQ multiplex PCR, the repertoire was profiled, and TCRdb retains in-frame clones only, with some absent. Recorded here are 15,000 to 20,000 clones, none singletons. These receptors are not linked to any known antigen. What was sequenced was peripheral blood mononuclear cells. The receptor source for this set is a human donor with common variable immunodeficiency.

This clone was recorded at least ten times. The read ends 3 residues early relative to the CDR3; the germline J gene fills the gap. The chain employs TRBV10-1 and TRBJ1-5; no reliable D call. The CDR3 has 13 amino acids. Germline V gene sequence: CDR1 WNHNN, CDR2 SYGVQD (reference sequence). V lost 2 bases and J 4 bases, leaving 6 bases between the germline ends. CDR3 DNA (partial): TGCGCCAGCAGTGAGACAGAAAATCAGCCC. It codes for CASSETENQP. The full CDR3 protein is CASSETENQPQHF.

This clone is labeled as medium-sized. The read terminates 3 residues ahead of where the CDR3 ends, so the germline J gene completes it. The chain has TRBV19 and TRBJ2-1, with TRBD2 identical over 9 bases. CDR3 size: 14 residues. The germline gives CDR1 LNHDA, CDR2 SQIVND (reference sequence). With V trimmed by 10 bases and J by 8 bases, 12 bases remained unmatched. The sequenced part of the CDR3 DNA is TGTGCCACCGCCCCGGGACTAGCAATCTATGAG. This translates into CATAPGLAIYE. In full, the CDR3 reads CATAPGLAIYEQFF. Filled out from reference TRBV19 and TRBJ2-1, the complete variable domain reads DGGITQSPKYLFRKEGQNVTLSCEQNLNHDAMYWYRQDPGQGLRLIYYSQIVNDFQKGDIAEGYSVSREKKESFPLTVTSAQKNPTAFYLCATAPGLAIYEQFFGPGTRLTVL.

This clone was recorded at least ten times. Read data end 3 residues before the CDR3 end; the end is taken from the germline J gene. The rearrangement joins TRBV7-2 to TRBJ2-1, with 8 bases aligning to TRBD2. Trimming cost V 3 bases and J 4 bases; bases outside gene matches: 5. The CDR3 covers 15 residues. Germline values: CDR1 SGHTA, CDR2 FQGNSA. CDR3 protein: CASSFDGTSYNEQFF. Incomplete CDR3 DNA: TGTGCCAGCAGCTTCGACGGGACTAGTTACAATGAG.

This clone was observed many times. The read stops 3 residues short of the end of the CDR3; the missing end is completed from the germline J gene. The chain is built from TRBV20-1 and TRBJ1-2; maybe TRBD1 (5 bases). V lost 3 bases to trimming and J lost 7 bases, with 15 bases between them. The CDR3 covers 13 residues. Germline-derived CDR1 and CDR2 are DFQATT and SNEGSKA (reference sequence). The CDR3 sequence is CSASDSLRVGYTF. The part of the CDR3 DNA that was read is TGCAGTGCTAGTGACAGTCTTAGAGTTGGC.

This clone was counted ten times or more. The read halts 3 residues ahead of the CDR3 end, with the missing end drawn from the germline J gene. The chain combines TRBV14 with TRBJ2-3; TRBD1 aligns across 8 bases. The V gene end was trimmed by 4 bases and the J gene end by 2 bases; junction bases not matched to a gene: 8. This CDR3 comprises 16 residues. Germline V gene sequence: CDR1 SGHDN, CDR2 FVKESK. The part of the CDR3 DNA that was read is TGTGCCAGCAGCCGAGCCGGGACAGGTTACACAGATACG. This gives the protein CASSRAGTGYTDT. The CDR3 in full is CASSRAGTGYTDTQYF.

This clone was observed many times. The observed sequence ends 3 residues before the CDR3 terminus, with the missing tail filled in from the germline J gene. V gene TRBV6-4 combines with J gene TRBJ1-5, with D possibly being TRBD1 (5 bases). Trimming stripped 5 bases from V and 2 bases from J, with 13 bases between. The CDR3 length is 15 residues. Germline V lookup: CDR1 MRHNA, CDR2 SNTAGT. The CDR3 bases that were read are TGTGCCAGCAGTCGGGACGGGGGAGGCAATCAGCCC. Amino acids: CASSRDGGGNQP. The CDR3 as a whole reads CASSRDGGGNQPQHF.

This clone came up many times. The CDR3 extends 3 residues past the end of the read, so its final part is completed from the germline J gene. The chain has TRBV30 and TRBJ2-4; perhaps TRBD2 as D (7 bases). V was trimmed by 0 bases and J by 1 base, leaving 28 bases between them. Looked up from germline, CDR1 is GTSNPN and CDR2 is SVGIG (reference sequence). CDR3 length: 21 amino acids. The CDR3: CAWSVPPGGRDKREAKNIQYF. The sequenced part of the CDR3 DNA is TGTGCCTGGAGTGTACCCCCGGGGGGCAGGGATAAGCGTGAGGCCAAAAACATT.

This clone showed up many times. Read data end 3 residues before the CDR3 end; the end is taken from the germline J gene. The chain links TRBV7-3 to TRBJ2-2, with 10 bases identical to TRBD1. This CDR3 region has 14 residues. The junction had 2 bases not matched to a gene; V was cut back by 3 bases and J by 7 bases. CDR1 is SGHTA and CDR2 is FQGTGA in the germline V gene. Here the CDR3 reads CASSLGQGSGELFF. CDR3 DNA, as far as it was read: TGTGCCAGCAGCTTGGGACAGGGGAGCGGGGAG.

This clone occurred many times. The observed sequence ends 3 residues before the CDR3 terminus, with the missing tail filled in from the germline J gene. This chain links TRBV12-3 or TRBV12-4 with TRBJ2-7; perhaps TRBD1 as D (6 bases). The V and J ends lost 6 bases and 3 bases respectively, with 9 bases between them. The CDR3 covers 12 residues. The CDR3 spells CASRDRFYEQYF. The CDR3 bases that were read are TGTGCCAGCAGGGACAGATTCTACGAG.

Details on this clone: The sequenced fragment ends 3 residues before the CDR3 boundary, so the rest is inferred from the germline J gene. The chain couples TRBV5-1 to TRBJ2-3; TRBD2 agrees at 13 bases. The CDR3 has 16 amino acids. Germline V CDR1 and CDR2: SGHRS, YFSETQ. Losses at the gene ends were 4 bases for V and 2 bases for J; bases not matched to a gene: 4. CDR3 loop: CASSHGLAGATDTQYF. Incomplete CDR3 DNA: TGCGCCAGCAGCCACGGACTAGCGGGGGCCACAGATACG.

Of note for this clone: The read gets to within 3 residues of the CDR3 end, and the germline J gene fills in the rest. V and J are TRBV19 and TRBJ1-5, with D possibly TRBD1 on 5 matching bases. The CDR3 runs to 18 residues. Germline lookup yields CDR1 LNHDA and CDR2 SQIVND (reference sequence). V was clipped by 3 bases and J by 1 base, with 19 bases between them. CDR3 in amino acids: CASSMGQGSRWSNQPQHF. The part of the CDR3 DNA that was read is TGTGCCAGTAGTATGGGTCAGGGTTCGAGGTGGAGCAATCAGCCC. Full variable domain (remainder filled in from reference TRBV19 and TRBJ1-5): DGGITQSPKYLFRKEGQNVTLSCEQNLNHDAMYWYRQDPGQGLRLIYYSQIVNDFQKGDIAEGYSVSREKKESFPLTVTSAQKNPTAFYLCASSMGQGSRWSNQPQHFGDGTRLSIL.

At least ten counts were recorded for this clone. From the germline J gene comes the end of the CDR3, since the read stops 3 residues before it. This chain joins TRBV4-1 and TRBJ2-1; TRBD2 matches at 9 bases. CDR3 size: 15 residues. Per the germline V gene, CDR1 is MGHRA and CDR2 is YSYEKL. The V segment lost 0 bases and the J segment 9 bases; nucleotides outside the gene matches: 6. The CDR3 sequence is CASSQDDSGSLEQFF. The sequenced part of the CDR3 DNA is TGCGCCAGCAGCCAAGATGATAGCGGGAGTCTTGAG.

This clone has at least ten counts. The read terminates 3 residues before the CDR3 end, so the remaining end is supplied by the germline J gene. This chain uses TRBV20-1 with TRBJ2-3, with D unresolved. The CDR3 is made up of 10 amino acids. The germline V gene has CDR1 DFQATT and CDR2 SNEGSKA (reference sequence). The CDR3 bases that were read are TGCAGTGCTAGCTATGCACCG. It codes for CSASYAP. The full CDR3 reads CSASYAPQYF.

This clone has at least ten counts. The read ends 3 residues shy of where the CDR3 ends; the end is completed using the germline J gene. The V and J genes are TRBV20-1 and TRBJ2-7; D possibly corresponds to TRBD2 (6 bases). Germline lookup yields CDR1 DFQATT and CDR2 SNEGSKA (reference sequence). Trimming shortened V by 3 bases and J by 2 bases, and 14 bases separated the two germline ends. This CDR3 is 14 amino acids long. The covered CDR3 bases are TGCAGTGCTAGGAGGCCTAGCGCCCCCTACGAG. This codes for CSARRPSAPYE. The CDR3 as a whole reads CSARRPSAPYEQYF.